This T cell receptor (beta chain) comes out of a study of T cells in Graves' hyperthyroidism and ophthalmopathy. The study's findings and limits: Ophthalmopathy and stable hyperthyroidism were told apart by a 13 V-J model.

Graves' hyperthyroidism is called stable when ophthalmopathy does not progress within 18 months. It was uncontrolled infection, other autoimmune disease, pregnancy or lactation that excluded patients. Each 10 ml fresh peripheral blood draw supplied the PBMCs. There are many counts of this clonotype. The target antigen is unknown. Per germline, CDR1 MDHEN and CDR2 SYDVKM. Trimming removed 3 bases from V and 0 bases from J, with 9 bases in between. This CDR3 comprises 15 residues. Template material for amplifying TCR beta CDR3 regions consisted of RNA transcripts. An initial round of RT-PCR targeting the TCR CDR3 relied on the HTBI primer set. One entry per CDR3 protein results from TCRdb running MiXCR on the multiplex PCR reads. This table has hundreds of thousands of distinct CDR3 sequences, around 15% appearing once.

The V call is TRBV28, the J call TRBJ1-5, with D hard to call. The clonotype comes from a woman aged 18-29 years with Graves' hyperthyroidism. Sequenced sample: blood. The CDR3 DNA reads TGTGCCAGCAGTTTGGTAGGGTTTAGCAATCAGCCCCAGCATTTT. This translates into CASSLVGFSNQPQHF.